The clone carrying this T cell receptor beta chain occurred a few times. The germline V gene encodes CDR1 SQVTM and CDR2 ANQGSEA. V lost 4 bases and J 0 bases, leaving 7 bases between the germline ends. The CDR3 is 12 residues long. These data belong to a study of T-cell memory formation after mild COVID-19. A single record per CDR3 protein comes from TCRdb applying MiXCR to the 5' RACE reads. The profile shows roughly 620,000 distinct CDR3 sequences, approximately 19% of them singletons. The source material was PBMCs or a T cell subset sorted from them (not recorded which). This chain connects TRBV29-1 to TRBJ2-7; D is unclear. This sequence was found in an adult woman who had mild COVID-19 (a few samples of this study predate the infection). Cell type and time point are not known. The DNA of the CDR3 is TGCAGCGTTGTCACAGACTCCTACGAGCAGTACTTC. Its translation: CSVVTDSYEQYF.